The present T cell receptor beta chain was sequenced within a study of T cells after yellow fever vaccination. The ends were cut back, 0 bases at V and 4 bases at J, with 9 bases in the middle. Germline V gene sequence: CDR1 SGHTA, CDR2 FQGNSA. The CDR3 runs to 14 residues. This clonotype has a count of ten or more. 5'RACE template switching added a universal primer site and UMIs to TCR cDNA. TCRdb redid the calling of the 5' RACE reads with MiXCR, one entry per CDR3 protein. The table records some 150,000 distinct CDR3 sequences, 6.6% of them present only once. The starting material was CD4+ T cells sorted from PBMCs, obtained 10 days after the yellow fever booster vaccination. The TCR sequence derives from a man aged 25 to 45 who received the YFV17D yellow fever vaccine. This sequence joins TRBV7-2 and TRBJ2-5; D may be TRBD2 (6 bases). For the CDR3, the DNA is TGTGCCAGCAGCTTAGCGGGGCGGGGAGAGACCCAGTACTTC. Amino acids: CASSLAGRGETQYF. Complete variable domain (other parts from reference TRBV7-2 and TRBJ2-5): GAGVSQSPSNKVTEKGKDVELRCDPISGHTALYWYRQSLGQGLEFLIYFQGNSAPDKSGLPSDRFSAERTGGSVSTLTIQRTQQEDSAVYLCASSLAGRGETQYFGPGTRLLVL.